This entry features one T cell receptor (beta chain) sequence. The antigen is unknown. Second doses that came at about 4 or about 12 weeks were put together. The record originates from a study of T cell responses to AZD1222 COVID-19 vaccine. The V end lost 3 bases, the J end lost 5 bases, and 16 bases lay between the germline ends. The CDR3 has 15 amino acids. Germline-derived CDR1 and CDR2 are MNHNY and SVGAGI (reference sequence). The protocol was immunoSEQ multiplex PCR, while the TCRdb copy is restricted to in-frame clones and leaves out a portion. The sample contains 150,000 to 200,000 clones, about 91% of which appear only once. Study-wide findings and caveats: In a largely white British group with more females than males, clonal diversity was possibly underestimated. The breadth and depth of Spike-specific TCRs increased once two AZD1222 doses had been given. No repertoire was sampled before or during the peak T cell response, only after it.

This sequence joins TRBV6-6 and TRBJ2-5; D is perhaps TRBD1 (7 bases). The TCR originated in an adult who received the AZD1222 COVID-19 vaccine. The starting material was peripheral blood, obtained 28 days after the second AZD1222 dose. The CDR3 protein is CASSYRQGGAETQYF. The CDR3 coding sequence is TGTGCCAGCAGTTATCGGCAGGGGGGTGCGGAGACCCAGTACTTC.